In its sample, the clone carrying this TCR beta chain was seen many times. Its antigen is still unknown. TCRdb analysed the PCR reads with MiXCR anew, one entry per CDR3 protein. The sample has roughly 320,000 distinct CDR3 sequences, about a fifth seen once. This entry comes from a study of molecular identifiers for immune sequencing clone quantification. Whole-study context: Replicates partitioned RNA from approximately 20,000 or 100,000 naive CD8 cells into five parts, sequencing four. Findings and caveats of the study: Even with 800,000 to 1,000,000 naive cells present, spiked Jurkat TCR RNA from one cell was reportedly detectable.

Between about 18,000 and 1,100,000 sorted cells, with 10%, 30% or 50% RNA, yielded naive CD8 libraries. Sorting selected naive CD8 T cells with a CD8+CD4-CCR7+CD45RA+ phenotype. Germline assignment: CDR1 LGHNA and CDR2 YSLEER. With 8 bases clipped from V and 5 bases from J, the junction kept 9 bases outside the gene matches. The length of the CDR3 is 15 residues. Material: naive CD8+ T cells from blood, with Jurkat cell RNA spiked in. Documented subset: FACS-sorted CD8+CD4-CCR7+CD45RA+ naive T cells. This receptor was obtained from a human donor in good health. Some libraries in this study had Jurkat cell RNA spiked in. The V call is TRBV4-3, the J call TRBJ2-3, with 11 positions matching TRBD2. The CDR3 sequence: CASCPGLAEQDTQYF. In nucleotides, the CDR3 is TGCGCCAGCTGTCCGGGACTAGCGGAACAAGATACGCAGTATTTT.